This TCR beta chain was documented in a study of spatial heterogeneity in lung cancer. Study information: Across tumor regions, counts of TCR transcripts showed a strong correlation with a T cell module score derived from matched bulk RNA-seq. Whole-study findings and limits: Mutation tallies in tumors tracked expanded intratumoral alpha and beta TCR counts.

This clonotype was seen ten or more times. As yet, its antigen is unknown. This beta chain is an off-target read within a library intended for alpha chains, so its frequency means little. Germline V gene sequence: CDR1 MDHEN, CDR2 SYDVKM. Trimming took 7 bases from V and 6 from J, leaving 22 bases between them. This CDR3 is 16 amino acids long. A unique molecular identifier was carried by every single TCR cDNA molecule. TCRdb used MiXCR to reprocess the 5' RACE reads, holding one entry per CDR3 protein. There are several thousand distinct CDR3 sequences in the sample; about a sixth occur only once, and 12% to 15% lies in the top ten. Noted time point: sample taken at primary tumor resection. Some 72 TRACERx patients with early, untreated non-small cell lung cancer donated samples. No cells were sorted before sequencing. The whole RNA sequenced was extracted from tumor, nontumor lung or frozen PBMC.

The receptor's source is a male donor with early-stage non-small cell lung cancer. Here the sequenced sample was lung tumor tissue, taken at surgery. V and J are TRBV28 and TRBJ1-5, with a possible D match to TRBD1 (6 bases). This CDR3 is CASIRDIQGGSQPQHF. The DNA for the CDR3 is TGTGCCAGCATTCGAGATATACAGGGAGGGAGTCAGCCCCAGCATTTT.